One sample yielded the 31 T cell receptor beta chains listed below, sequenced in a study of immune evolution from preneoplasia to lung adenocarcinoma. The table came from immunoSEQ multiplex PCR; TCRdb's copy has only in-frame clones and leaves some out. Of some 5,100 clones in the sample, about two thirds were seen once. The material sequenced was FFPE adjacent normal lung tissue. The receptors originated from a person aged 80 or over with lung adenocarcinoma.

V gene TRBV18 combines with J gene TRBJ2-5; 7 bases match TRBD1. In germline, CDR1 is KGHSH, CDR2 LQKENI. The CDR3 is 14 residues long. V lost 1 base and J lost 3; bases outside the gene matches: 2. The chain's CDR3 is CASSPLDREETQYF. DNA of the CDR3: TGTGCCAGCTCACCACTCGACAGGGAAGAGACCCAGTACTTC.

J is TRBJ1-5 and V is TRBV28, with D maybe TRBD1 (5 bases). CDR3 size: 15 residues. Germline CDR1 reads MDHEN; CDR2 reads SYDVKM. V dropped 3 bases and J dropped 2 bases, with 11 bases sitting between them. This CDR3 reads CASSFRVGGNQPQHF. In nucleotides, the CDR3 is TGTGCCAGCAGTTTCAGGGTTGGAGGCAATCAGCCCCAGCATTTT.

This CDR3 reads CASSLVWGGSTPYEQYF. The DNA of the CDR3 is TGTGCCAGCAGCTTAGTTTGGGGCGGGAGTACCCCCTACGAGCAGTACTTC. V gene TRBV7-2 combines with J gene TRBJ2-7; 7 bases agree with TRBD2. With 1 base clipped from V and 2 bases from J, the junction kept 11 bases outside the gene matches. Germline values: CDR1 SGHTA, CDR2 FQGNSA. The CDR3 contains 17 residues.

The chain has TRBV5-1 and TRBJ2-7; the match to TRBD1 covers 7 bases. The J segment lost 3 bases and the V segment lost 5 bases, leaving 11 bases of the junction unmatched. Germline CDR1 SGHRS, CDR2 YFSETQ. The CDR3 extends over 15 amino acids. The CDR3 DNA sequence: TGCGCCAGCAGTAATAGGACAGGCCCATACTACGAGCAGTACTTC. This translates into CASSNRTGPYYEQYF.

The table lists this clone with a count of one. The chain uses TRBV28 and TRBJ2-1, with 10 bases matching TRBD2. V trimming: 3 bases; J trimming: 8 bases; junction bases outside the gene matches: 7. This CDR3 is built from 15 residues. Germline loops: CDR1 MDHEN, CDR2 SYDVKM. DNA of the CDR3: TGTGCCAGCAGTTTTTTCCTAGCGGGGGATGATGAGCAGTTCTTC. Translated, it gives CASSFFLAGDDEQFF.

This clone was seen a few times. The chain employs TRBV4-1 and TRBJ1-1; weak D call: TRBD1 (5 bases). The CDR3 covers 12 residues. Germline assignment: CDR1 MGHRA and CDR2 YSYEKL. Deletions cut 0 bases from V and 11 bases from J, with 10 bases between. Here the CDR3 DNA reads TGCGCCAGCAGCCAAGACTGGGGGAGTGCTTTCTTT. This encodes CASSQDWGSAFF.

The J gene is TRBJ1-2, the V gene TRBV9; D gene ambiguous. The germline CDR1 and CDR2 sequences are SGDLS and YYNGEE. This CDR3 has 16 amino acids. V was trimmed by 0 bases and J by 2 bases, leaving 14 bases between them. The CDR3 sequence: CASSVGGESWNYGYTF. The CDR3 DNA reads TGTGCCAGCAGCGTAGGGGGTGAAAGTTGGAACTATGGCTACACCTTC.

This clone is termed medium-sized (0.01 to 0.1%). The chain joins TRBV18 to TRBJ1-4; D unclear. Between the trimmed V and J ends, which lost 2 bases and 7 bases, there was a span of 14 bases. Germline assignment: CDR1 KGHSH and CDR2 LQKENI. CDR3 length: 15 residues. The CDR3 here is CASSPEGNPSEKLFF. The CDR3 coding sequence is TGTGCCAGCTCACCAGAGGGAAACCCATCTGAAAAACTGTTTTTT.

This clone showed up just a few times. The CDR3 DNA reads as TGTGCCAGCAGTATTACGACAGGCGAAAATCAGCCCCAGCATTTT. Protein product: CASSITTGENQPQHF. The J gene is TRBJ1-5, the V gene TRBV6-5; tentatively, D is TRBD1 (6 bases). V was pared by 5 bases and J by 4 bases, with 15 bases between. The CDR3 sequence is 15 residues long. The germline CDR1 and CDR2 sequences are MNHEY and SVGAGI.

This chain links TRBV4-3 with TRBJ2-7; 8 bases are a match to TRBD1. The CDR3 has 15 residues. V dropped 0 bases and J dropped 2; count of bases not matched to a gene: 3. Germline CDR1 and CDR2: LGHNA and YSLEER. DNA for the CDR3: TGCGCCAGCAGCCAAGATATGACAGGGGCCTACGAGCAGTACTTC. Protein product: CASSQDMTGAYEQYF.

This clone has only a few counts. The CDR3 is CASSIEMTATGELFF. The CDR3 DNA reads TGTGCCAGTAGTATAGAAATGACAGCTACCGGGGAGCTGTTTTTT. This chain joins TRBV19 and TRBJ2-2; a possible D gene is TRBD1 (5 bases). CDR3 length: 15 amino acids. V gave up 0 bases and J gave up 5 bases, with 10 bases separating them. Germline V lookup: CDR1 LNHDA, CDR2 SQIVND (reference sequence).

V and J are TRBV25-1 and TRBJ1-1; tentatively, D is TRBD1 (5 bases). From germline, CDR1 is MGHDK and CDR2 SYGVNS. This CDR3 contains 14 residues. Trimming stripped 1 base from V and 2 bases from J, with 8 bases between. The CDR3 loop is CASSEWGGNTEAFF. The CDR3 coding sequence is TGTGCCAGCAGTGAATGGGGGGGAAACACTGAAGCTTTCTTT.

Details on this clone: Distinct nucleotide sequences in the sample also encode this CDR3. The rearrangement joins TRBV7-9 to TRBJ2-7; possibly TRBD1 for D (6 bases). From germline, CDR1 is SEHNR and CDR2 FQNEAQ (reference sequence). The CDR3 spans 14 residues. V was clipped by 0 bases and J by 4 bases, with 10 bases between them. The CDR3 bases are TGTGCCAGCAGCTTAGCTGGCCAGGGGTACGAGCAGTACTTC. Translated, it gives CASSLAGQGYEQYF.

In its sample, this clone was seen once. The germline gene is not matched at one end of the junction; a read error may be the cause. The chain carries TRBV7-7 and TRBJ2-7; D is ambiguous. CDR3 length equals 13 residues. Germline CDR1 reads SSHAT; CDR2 reads FNYEAQ (reference sequence). The DNA for the CDR3 is TGTGCTAGCAGCAAAGGACGGAGCTACGAGCAGTACTTC. This sequence encodes CASSKGRSYEQYF.

This clone ranks as large. In DNA form, the CDR3 reads TGTGCCAGTAACCCCTCCGGGGGGGGCCACAATGAGCAGTTCTTC. Translating it yields CASNPSGGGHNEQFF. V and J are TRBV19 and TRBJ2-1, with 8 bases identical to TRBD2. The CDR3 totals 15 residues. Trimming took 7 bases from V and 5 from J; bases not matched to a gene: 10. Germline-derived CDR1 and CDR2 are LNHDA and SQIVND (reference sequence).

In its sample, this clone is large. This sequence joins TRBV7-2 and TRBJ1-4; D remains unclear. Per the germline V gene, CDR1 is SGHTA and CDR2 is FQGNSA. V was clipped by 2 bases and J by 5 bases, with 12 bases between them. There are 15 residues in the CDR3. The CDR3 is CASSLSQATNEKLFF. Here the CDR3 DNA reads TGTGCCAGCAGCTTAAGTCAGGCTACCAATGAAAAACTGTTTTTT.

The V gene is TRBV10-2, the J gene TRBJ1-5; maybe TRBD1 (5 bases). The V gene lost 0 bases and the J gene lost 6 bases, with 12 bases spanning the gap. The CDR3 has 15 amino acids. Germline lookup yields CDR1 WSHSY and CDR2 SAAADI. Written as DNA, the CDR3 is TGCGCCAGCAGTGAGTCGGGGGGGGAGGGTCAGCCCCAGCATTTT. Translating gives CASSESGGEGQPQHF.

V is TRBV30 and J is TRBJ1-3; D unclear. The germline V gene has CDR1 GTSNPN and CDR2 SVGIG (reference sequence). This CDR3 is 13 amino acids long. The V end was cut by 4 bases, the J end by 2 bases, with 9 bases between. The CDR3 DNA sequence: TGTGCCTGGAAACCCGGCGCTGGAAACACCATATATTTT. This gives the protein CAWKPGAGNTIYF.

V usage is TRBV30 and J usage is TRBJ2-5; TRBD1 matches 7 bases. V gave up 5 bases and J gave up 2 bases; unmatched junction bases: 2. Germline V gene data show CDR1 as GTSNPN and CDR2 as SVGIG (reference sequence). The CDR3 covers 12 residues. This chain's CDR3 is CAWGQEQETQYF. DNA for the CDR3: TGTGCCTGGGGACAGGAGCAAGAGACCCAGTACTTC.

V is TRBV30 and J is TRBJ1-6; D is undetermined. The V gene's germline CDR1 is GTSNPN and CDR2 SVGIG (reference sequence). V gave up 0 bases and J gave up 5 bases, with 11 bases separating them. The CDR3 is made up of 15 amino acids. The DNA of the CDR3 is TGTGCCTGGAGTGTATGGGGAGTCAATAATTCACCCCTCCACTTT. It translates to CAWSVWGVNNSPLHF. Drawing the rest from reference TRBV30 and TRBJ1-6, the complete variable domain is SQTIHQWPATLVQPVGSPLSLECTVEGTSNPNLYWYRQAAGRGLQLLFYSVGIGQISSEVPQNLSASRPQDRQFILSSKKLLLSDSGFYLCAWSVWGVNNSPLHFGNGTRLTVT.

The V call is TRBV4-3, the J call TRBJ1-1; possibly TRBD1 for D (6 bases). Trimming removed 4 bases from V and 0 bases from J, with 15 bases in between. The germline V gene encodes CDR1 LGHNA and CDR2 YSLEER. The CDR3 is made up of 16 amino acids. The DNA of the CDR3 is TGCGCCAGCAGCCTTAGTCACAGGGAAATGAACACTGAAGCTTTCTTT. As protein: CASSLSHREMNTEAFF.

V usage is TRBV18 and J usage is TRBJ1-4; 9 bases map to TRBD1. The CDR3 runs to 15 residues. Trimming removed 2 bases from V and 6 bases from J; junction bases left unmatched: 4. Germline V gene sequence: CDR1 KGHSH, CDR2 LQKENI. The CDR3 DNA follows: TGTGCCAGCTCACCATTGGGACAGGGTGATGAAAAACTGTTTTTT. Encoded protein: CASSPLGQGDEKLFF.

This clone has just a few counts. This chain links TRBV4-2 with TRBJ2-5, with 9 bases lining up with TRBD1. V trimming: 5 bases; J trimming: 5 bases; junction bases outside the gene matches: 24. The germline CDR1 and CDR2 sequences are LGHNA and YNFKEQ. The CDR3 spans 20 residues. The CDR3 here is CASSAHRDRVNRGKYETQYF. The CDR3 DNA is TGTGCCAGCAGCGCTCACCGGGACAGGGTTAATCGGGGCAAGTATGAGACCCAGTACTTC.

This clone is a singleton in its sample. J is TRBJ1-1 and V is TRBV7-2, with unresolved D. Trimming took 4 bases from V and 3 from J, leaving 6 bases between them. From germline, CDR1 is SGHTA and CDR2 FQGNSA. The CDR3 spans 12 residues. CDR3 coding DNA: TGTGCCAGCAGCTCTCCGGACACTGAAGCTTTCTTT. Residues: CASSSPDTEAFF.

This clone was detected only a few times. This sequence joins TRBV12-2 and TRBJ1-1; TRBD1 reflects the table's D call only, with no check against the DNA. TRBV12-2 is flagged as a pseudogene. The CDR3 consists of 15 residues. Here the CDR3 DNA reads TGTGCAAGTCGCTTAGGGCAGGGGCGGACAACTGAAGCTTTCTTT. Translating gives CASRLGQGRTTEAFF.

The chain recombines TRBV29-1 with TRBJ2-5; D is perhaps TRBD1 (5 bases). The CDR3 runs to 13 residues. V was clipped by 5 bases and J by 2 bases, with 12 bases between them. Germline V CDR1 and CDR2: SQVTM, ANQGSEA. As DNA, the CDR3 is TGCAGCGTTTATTTGGGGCTACAAGAGACCCAGTACTTC. Protein: CSVYLGLQETQYF.

The J gene is TRBJ1-3, the V gene TRBV18; possible D gene TRBD1, 5 bases. Germline lookup yields CDR1 KGHSH and CDR2 LQKENI. The CDR3 runs to 15 residues. The V end was cut by 3 bases, the J end by 1 base, with 10 bases between. Here the CDR3 reads CASSPAGGSGNTIYF. DNA of the CDR3: TGTGCCAGCTCACCCGCGGGGGGGTCTGGAAACACCATATATTTT. The complete variable domain, with remaining parts taken from reference TRBV18 and TRBJ1-3, reads NAGVMQNPRHLVRRRGQEARLRCSPMKGHSHVYWYRQLPEEGLKFMVYLQKENIIDESGMPKERFSAEFPKEGPSILRIQQVVRGDSAAYFCASSPAGGSGNTIYFGEGSWLTVV.

The chain carries TRBV10-2 and TRBJ2-1, with D possibly matching TRBD2 (5 bases). The ends were cut back, 0 bases at V and 8 bases at J, with 20 bases in the middle. The CDR3 spans 17 residues. Germline CDR1 and CDR2: WSHSY and SAAADI. The CDR3 bases are TGCGCCAGCAGTGAGTCAGCGGAGCTAGATCTTCTGGATGAGCAGTTCTTC. It is translated as CASSESAELDLLDEQFF.

In its sample, this clone was seen once. V and J are TRBV18 and TRBJ1-6, with a tentative D call TRBD1 (6 bases). The germline V and J ends were trimmed by 5 bases and 7 bases, with 15 bases remaining between them. Germline CDR1 reads KGHSH; CDR2 reads LQKENI. The CDR3 is 15 residues long. The CDR3 is CASSTGLGVNSPLHF. The CDR3 region has the DNA TGTGCCAGCTCAACAGGGTTGGGTGTCAATTCACCCCTCCACTTT.

The chain employs TRBV28 and TRBJ2-7; tentative D call: TRBD2 (5 bases). Trimming pared 8 bases from V and 3 bases from J, leaving 11 bases between. The V gene's germline CDR1 is MDHEN and CDR2 SYDVKM. The CDR3 loop spans 12 amino acids. CDR3 protein: CASARGSYEQYF. As DNA, the CDR3 is TGTGCCAGCGCCCGGGGAAGCTACGAGCAGTACTTC.

This chain links TRBV29-1 with TRBJ1-2, with TRBD1 as a possible D gene (6 bases). The germline V gene has CDR1 SQVTM and CDR2 ANQGSEA. The CDR3 totals 12 residues. The V and J ends lost 6 bases and 8 bases respectively, with 16 bases between them. The chain's CDR3 is CSVGGQTSGYTF. The DNA of the CDR3 is TGCAGCGTCGGCGGACAGACGTCCGGCTACACCTTC.